This entry concerns a single TCR beta chain. No antigen is known for it. No base-level quality is on record; no much larger clone is a single base apart. This sample stems from a study of blood T cell repertoires in COVID-19 (dated by TCRdb to 2018 to 2021). Broadly, across the study: Samples from collaborators originated in the United States, Italy and Spain and spanned both the acute and convalescent phases of COVID-19. A freely available public database, intended as a resource for researchers studying the immune response to SARS-CoV-2, is where the repertoires were released. Subjects who had been exposed to COVID-19, were actively infected with it, or had recovered from it provided the deeply sampled blood TCRbeta repertoires that made up the dataset. Samples were obtained from the ongoing ImmuneRACE study (first 160 participants) and from over a thousand subjects provided by 6 global collaborators. Sample metadata almost always included a de-identified subject ID, COVID-19 status, age in years and sex. The prospective study material was composed of cDNA or gDNA derived from T cells, B-cell-depleted T cells, or PBMCs. Where available, HLA class I and class II types were obtained from metadata supplied by the sample provider rather than from assay-based typing.

TCRbeta CDR3 regions were amplified from genomic DNA by means of the immunoSEQ Assay, a bias-controlled multiplex PCR. For the original study's pipeline: Nucleated cell counts per sample were estimated from amplification of reference gene primers within the assay. To quantify the absolute abundance of each unique TCRbeta CDR3 rearrangement, sequence reads were collapsed and filtered. Productive Simpson clonality was computed per sample as the square root of Simpson's diversity index over productive rearrangements. The source is immuneACCESS, and TCRdb retained only in-frame sequences with V and J called. Part of the clones is not carried over; for the studies checked, unresolved V genes explain less than half of this, and the remainder is unexplained. V, J and clone size are those of that table, while D and trimming were read from the DNA. Present in this sample are more than 120,000 clones, about 88% of which were seen just once. The ten biggest clones cover less than 3.5% of the sample.

Reading the germline V gene gives CDR1 MDHEN and CDR2 SYDVKM. From cysteine to phenylalanine, the CDR3 is 16 amino acids long. CDR3 DNA is the only sequence kept; it has 48 bases, read in frame from the first base. V drops 3 bases and J drops 2 bases, leaving 16 bases in between. The investigation overall reported the following: Clinical and demographic metadata were provided uncurated, with the amount varying by source and participant.

Collaborating institutions collected whole blood in K2EDTA tubes following their own protocols. For TCRbeta analysis, collaborators shipped samples in one of three forms: frozen whole blood, isolated PBMCs, or DNA extracted from either of those sample types. The receptor chain draws on TRBV28 and TRBJ1-1; the D gene cannot be resolved reliably. The source material was peripheral blood. This receptor was taken from a human donor with acute or convalescent COVID-19. The donor label of this sample is uncertain. The CDR3 region has the sequence CASSFPAGLTNTEAFF. The nucleotide sequence is TGTGCCAGCAGTTTCCCTGCAGGCCTTACAAACACTGAAGCTTTCTTT.